This T cell receptor beta chain was recorded in a study of blood T cell repertoires in COVID-19. Overall study: The cDNA or gDNA used as material had been derived from T cells, B-cell-depleted T cells, or PBMCs.

Researchers sorted participants into cohorts using their self-reported clinical history. Here immunoSEQ multiplex PCR was the method, and the copy in TCRdb shows in-frame clones only, minus some. The repertoire holds a few hundred thousand clones, with 83% as singletons. Germline lookup yields CDR1 SGHRS and CDR2 YFSETQ. The CDR3 has 16 residues. Trimming shortened V by 0 bases and J by 1 base, and 13 bases separated the two germline ends. The specimen was PBMCs or T cells enriched from blood (not recorded which). The receptor's source is a woman aged 45-60 years who had recovered from COVID-19. The chain recombines TRBV5-1 with TRBJ1-1; D not resolved. The CDR3: CASSLGASRQNTEAFF. CDR3 nucleotide sequence: TGCGCCAGCAGCTTGGGTGCCAGCAGACAGAACACTGAAGCTTTCTTT.